The TCR beta chain described here comes from a study of T cell responses to AZD1222 COVID-19 vaccine. As for the study in general: It was second doses at about 4 or about 12 weeks that were pooled. Findings and limits, study-wide: Repertoire sampling occurred only after the peak T cell response. Unmutated variant regions are reportedly targeted by nearly half of spike-specific TCRs.

The repertoire was sequenced with immunoSEQ multiplex PCR; TCRdb's copy has only in-frame clones and lacks some. Altogether about 120,000 clones are present, approximately 90% being singletons, with the ten largest covering approximately 3.5%. This CDR3 spans 19 amino acids. The trim removed 0 bases at V and 0 bases at J, leaving 11 bases unmatched. The germline V gene encodes CDR1 SGHRS and CDR2 YFSETQ. Details on this clone: Its matching antigen is unknown.

This material consisted of peripheral blood, taken on day 0 of AZD1222 vaccination. The rearrangement joins TRBV5-1 to TRBJ2-3; 9 positions agree with TRBD2. This receptor was taken from an adult in good health. CDR3 DNA: TGCGCCAGCAGCTTGGAGGGACTAGCTCTCCCCGCTAGCACAGATACGCAGTATTTT. Translation: CASSLEGLALPASTDTQYF.